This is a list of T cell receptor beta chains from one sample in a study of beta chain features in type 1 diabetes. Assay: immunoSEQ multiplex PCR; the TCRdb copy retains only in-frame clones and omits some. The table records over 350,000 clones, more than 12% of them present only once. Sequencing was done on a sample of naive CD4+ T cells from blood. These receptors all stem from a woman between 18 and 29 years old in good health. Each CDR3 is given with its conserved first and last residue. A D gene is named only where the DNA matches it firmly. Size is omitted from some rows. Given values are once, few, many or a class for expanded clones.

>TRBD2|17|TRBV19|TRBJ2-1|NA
CASNPTPGLAGGMEQFF
TGTGCCAGTAACCCCACACCGGGACTAGCGGGAGGAATGGAGCAGTTCTTC
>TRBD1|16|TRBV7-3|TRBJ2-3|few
CASSSTGNWGTDTQYF
TGTGCCAGCAGCTCGACAGGGAATTGGGGCACAGATACGCAGTATTTT
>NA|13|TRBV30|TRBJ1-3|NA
CAWSWTAGNTIYF
TGTGCCTGGAGTTGGACAGCTGGAAACACCATATATTTT
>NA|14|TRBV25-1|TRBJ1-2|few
CASSEFPGNYGYTF
TGTGCCAGCAGTGAATTCCCGGGAAACTATGGCTACACCTTC
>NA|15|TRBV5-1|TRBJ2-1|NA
CASSLGVGVNSEQFF
TGCGCCAGCAGCTTGGGGGTCGGGGTTAACAGTGAGCAGTTCTTC
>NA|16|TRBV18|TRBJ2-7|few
CASSPSGGGLSYEQYF
TGTGCCAGCTCACCAAGTGGGGGAGGATTATCCTACGAGCAGTACTTC
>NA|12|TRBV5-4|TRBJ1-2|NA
CASSLWSYGYTF
TGTGCCAGCAGCTTGTGGAGTTATGGCTACACCTTC
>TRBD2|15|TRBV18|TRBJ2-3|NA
CASSPGLAGTDTQYF
TGTGCCAGCTCACCCGGACTAGCGGGGACAGATACGCAGTATTTT
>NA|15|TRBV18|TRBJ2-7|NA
CASSPSASEAYEQYF
TGTGCCAGCTCACCATCCGCTAGTGAGGCCTACGAGCAGTACTTC
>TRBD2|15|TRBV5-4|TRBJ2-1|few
CASSLVRAGGNEQFF
TGTGCCAGCAGCTTAGTACGAGCGGGAGGCAATGAGCAGTTCTTC